Below, 24 T cell receptor beta chains from the same sample are listed, as sequenced in a study of tumor-infiltrating lymphocytes in primary liver carcinoma. Researchers generated TCR beta cDNA from approximately 0.55 ug of total RNA, relying on a constant-region primer. Libraries covering TCR beta were generated through three nested multiplex PCR rounds (using a slightly modified ARM-PCR). It was with TRBV1-TRBV30 forward primers and a C-beta reverse primer that the first two PCR rounds were run, at about 10 cycles each. TCRdb re-derived calls from the multiplex PCR reads in MiXCR, one entry per CDR3 protein. The sample lists about 320,000 distinct CDR3 sequences, roughly two thirds occurring once. Germline DNA was extracted too, while blood RNA derived from unsorted whole blood. The sequencing sample was made of peripheral blood. The receptors originated from a man aged 35 to 55 with primary liver carcinoma and hepatitis B virus infection.

Concerning this clonotype itself: The junction departs from the called germline gene at one end, perhaps through a read error. This rearrangement joins TRBV28 to TRBJ2-1; D could derive from TRBD1 or TRBD2 (6 bases each). The CDR3 is 13 residues long. Germline-derived CDR1 and CDR2 are MDHEN and SYDVKM. CDR3 coding DNA: TGTGCCAGCAGTTTACGGGGGCACAATAAGCAGTTCTTC. It yields the protein CASSLRGHNKQFF. Based on the CDR3 plus reference TRBV28 and TRBJ2-1, the full variable domain is DVKVTQSSRYLVKRTGEKVFLECVQDMDHENMFWYRQDPGLGLRLIYFSYDVKMKEKGDIPEGYSVSREKKERFSLILESASTNQTSMYLCASSLRGHNKQFFGPGTRLTVL.

Details on this clonotype: A read error may explain this, as a much larger clone is one base away. The chain employs TRBV6-2 or TRBV6-3 and TRBJ2-7; 8 bases fit TRBD1. The CDR3 has 15 amino acids. Germline V CDR1 and CDR2: MNHEY, SVGEGT. CDR3 in amino acids: CVSRRQGISSYEQYF. DNA for the CDR3: TGTGTCAGCAGGAGACAGGGGATTTCTTCCTACGAGCAGTACTTC.

Turning to this clonotype: A read error may be the cause here, since a much bigger clone is one base away. V gene TRBV10-3 combines with J gene TRBJ2-7, with D unresolved. Germline V CDR1 and CDR2: ENHRY, SYGVKD. This CDR3 has 13 residues. CDR3 amino acids: CVISEPPLGEQYF. In DNA, the CDR3 is TGTGTCATCAGTGAGCCGCCGTTGGGCGAGCAGTACTTC.

This clonotype was seen at least ten times. The chain links TRBV6-6 to TRBJ2-2; 13 bases match TRBD2. The CDR3 sequence is 15 residues long. The germline CDR1 and CDR2 sequences are MNHNY and SVGAGI (reference sequence). The trim removed 6 bases at V and 6 bases at J, leaving 4 bases unmatched. The chain's CDR3 is CASSPGLAGPGELFF. Written as DNA, the CDR3 is TGTGCCAGCAGCCCGGGACTAGCGGGACCCGGGGAGCTGTTTTTT.

Turning to this clonotype: A read error may be the cause here, since a much bigger clone is one base away. The V and J genes are TRBV6-1 and TRBJ1-1, with D hard to call. The CDR3 runs 13 residues. The V and J ends lost 5 bases and 4 bases respectively, with 11 bases between them. Germline-derived CDR1 and CDR2 are MNHNS and SASEGT. CDR3 in amino acids: CASSTVLITEAFF. CDR3 in DNA: TGTGCCAGCAGTACCGTCTTGATCACTGAAGCTTTCTTT.

This clonotype was seen many times. The chain links TRBV6-2 or TRBV6-3 to TRBJ2-2, with 8 positions matching TRBD2. From germline, CDR1 is MNHEY and CDR2 SVGEGT. This CDR3 is built from 14 residues. V trimming: 5 bases; J trimming: 6 bases; junction bases outside the gene matches: 5. The DNA of the CDR3 is TGTGCCAGCAGTCGTAGCGGGATTCCCGGGGAGCTGTTTTTT. Its translation is CASSRSGIPGELFF.

Worth noting for this clonotype: Being one base from a much bigger clone, this may be a read error. The chain uses TRBV4-1 and TRBJ1-5; D gene ambiguous. This CDR3 has 14 amino acids. Germline assignment: CDR1 MGHRA and CDR2 YSYEKL. V lost 6 bases to trimming and J lost 4 bases, with 13 bases between them. CDR3 in amino acids: CASRTGPENQPQHF. CDR3 nucleotides: TGCGCCAGCAGAACGGGCCCAGAGAATCAGCCCCAGCATTTT.

On this clonotype: Since a much larger clone is just one base distant, this may be a read error. Because the CDR3 is missing its conserved closing phenylalanine or tryptophan, this is likely a read error. The chain recombines TRBV6-1 with TRBJ2-2; no clear D gene. Germline CDR1 MNHNS, CDR2 SASEGT. The V and J ends lost 1 base and 8 bases respectively, with 20 bases between them. The CDR3 contains 17 residues. CDR3 sequence: CASSEVRGPAELGELFS. CDR3 DNA: TGTGCCAGCAGTGAAGTTCGTGGGCCCGCTGAGTTAGGGGAGCTGTTTTCT.

Points on this clonotype: This may be a read error, as it is one base from a much larger clone. This chain uses TRBV4-3 with TRBJ1-4, with D perhaps TRBD1 (5 bases). The CDR3 contains 15 residues. The germline CDR1 and CDR2 sequences are LGHNA and YSLEER. The CDR3 reads CASSQRQSTDEKLFF. CDR3 DNA sequence: TGCGCCAGCAGCCAGCGACAGTCAACTGATGAAAAACTGTTTTTT.

This clonotype has just one count. A clone one base away is much larger, so this may be a read error. CDR3 protein: CSVPLPSSEQFF. For the CDR3, the DNA is TGCAGCGTTCCCCTGCCGAGCAGTGAGCAGTTCTTC. This chain uses TRBV29-1 with TRBJ2-1; D is undetermined. CDR3 length: 12 residues. The germline CDR1 and CDR2 sequences are SQVTM and ANQGSEA. With 5 bases removed from V and 9 bases from J, the gap between germline ends came to 14 bases.

A remark on this clonotype: A read error may be the cause here, since a much bigger clone is one base away. J is TRBJ2-3 and V is TRBV4-1, with 7 bases lining up with TRBD2. Germline V gives CDR1 MGHRA, CDR2 YSYEKL. CDR3 length: 16 amino acids. V dropped 3 bases and J dropped 4; count of bases not matched to a gene: 10. In DNA, the CDR3 is TGCGCCAGCAGCCAGGGACGGGGCACTAGCGCAGATACGCAGTATTTT. Translating gives CASSQGRGTSADTQYF.

This clonotype occurred many times. The V call is TRBV4-1, the J call TRBJ2-3; 9 bases match TRBD1. In germline, CDR1 is MGHRA, CDR2 YSYEKL. The CDR3 covers 16 residues. The trim removed 2 bases at V and 4 bases at J, leaving 7 bases unmatched. CDR3 nucleotide sequence: TGCGCCAGCAGCCAACTGACAGGGGGTATGTCAGATACGCAGTATTTT. This encodes CASSQLTGGMSDTQYF.

To note about this clonotype: Being one base from a much bigger clone, this may be a read error. The chain joins TRBV6-5 to TRBJ2-5; possible D gene TRBD1, 6 bases. The CDR3 runs to 13 residues. Germline V gene data show CDR1 as MNHEY and CDR2 as SVGAGI. Deletions cut 6 bases from V and 5 bases from J, with 13 bases between. The DNA for the CDR3 is TGTGCCAGCAGCGCTACAGGGACGGAGACCCAGTACTTC. Its protein product is CASSATGTETQYF.

As regards this clonotype: A clone one base away is much larger, so this may be a read error. V is TRBV12-2 and J is TRBJ2-3; the D segment call TRBD2 is taken from the table without a DNA check. TRBV12-2 is assigned pseudogene status. The CDR3 runs to 13 residues. The chain's CDR3 is CACRKGPTDTQYF. CDR3 DNA sequence: TGTGCATGTCGCAAGGGCCCTACGGATACGCAGTATTTT.

A note on this clonotype: This clone may be a read error of a much larger clone one base away. The chain uses TRBV5-5 and TRBJ2-1, with D unresolved. The length of the CDR3 is 14 residues. Germline V lookup: CDR1 SGHKS, CDR2 YYEKEE (reference sequence). The CDR3 nucleotides read TGTACCAGCAGCGCCTATCTCTTCTACAATGAGCAGTTCTTC. It yields the protein CTSSAYLFYNEQFF. The whole variable domain, filled in from reference TRBV5-5 and TRBJ2-1, reads DAGVTQSPTHLIKTRGQQVTLRCSPISGHKSVSWYQQVLGQGPQFIFQYYEKEERGRGNFPDRFSARQFPNYSSELNVNALLLGDSALYLCTSSAYLFYNEQFFGPGTRLTVL.

This clonotype was observed once. One junction end does not reproduce the germline sequence, and a read error may be involved. The chain has TRBV4-1 and TRBJ2-7; possibly TRBD1 or TRBD2 for D (5 bases each). CDR1 and CDR2 (germline): MGHRA, YSYEKL. There are 15 residues in the CDR3. The CDR3 loop is CASSRPGRSFYDQYF. The CDR3 DNA follows: TGCGCCAGCAGCCGCCCGGGACGGAGCTTTTACGATCAGTACTTC.

This clonotype has just a few counts. This chain connects TRBV5-4 to TRBJ2-1; TRBD2 matches 13 bases. Germline loops: CDR1 SGHNT, CDR2 YYREEE (reference sequence). V dropped 4 bases and J dropped 6; count of bases not matched to a gene: 4. The CDR3 totals 15 residues. CDR3 nucleotide sequence: TGTGCCAGCAGCCGCGGACTAGCGGGAGCCAATGAGCAGTTCTTC. This codes for CASSRGLAGANEQFF.

The rearrangement uses TRBV2 and TRBJ2-7; no reliable D call. CDR3 length: 14 amino acids. Trimming shortened V by 7 bases and J by 0 bases, and 13 bases separated the two germline ends. Looked up from germline, CDR1 is SNHLY and CDR2 is FYNNEI. The CDR3 nucleotides are TGTGCCAGCAAATTGATGCAGGCCTCCTACGAGCAGTACTTC. Translating it yields CASKLMQASYEQYF. Drawing the rest from reference TRBV2 and TRBJ2-7, the complete variable domain is EPEVTQTPSHQVTQMGQEVILRCVPISNHLYFYWYRQILGQKVEFLVSFYNNEISEKSEIFDDQFSVERPDGSNFTLKIRSTKLEDSAMYFCASKLMQASYEQYFGPGTRLTVT.

As to this clonotype: At one boundary the junction diverges from the germline segment, which might be a read error. The chain joins TRBV4-2 to TRBJ1-1; D gene ambiguous. The CDR3 spans 15 residues. Per germline, CDR1 LGHNA and CDR2 YNFKEQ. The CDR3 spells CTSSQPVRTNTEAFF. The CDR3 DNA follows: TGTACCAGCAGCCAGCCGGTGAGAACGAACACTGAAGCTTTCTTT.

The rearrangement joins TRBV11-2 to TRBJ2-5; D is unclear. The V gene lost 5 bases and the J gene lost 1 base, with 14 bases spanning the gap. This CDR3 comprises 15 residues. Germline-derived CDR1 and CDR2 are SGHAT and FQNNGV. The CDR3 sequence: CASSPRWVGQETQYF. CDR3 bases: TGTGCCAGCAGCCCCCGATGGGTAGGCCAAGAGACCCAGTACTTC.

This clonotype was detected a few times. The chain couples TRBV5-6 to TRBJ1-1, with D perhaps matching TRBD1 (5 bases). This CDR3 region has 14 residues. Trimming stripped 4 bases from V and 3 bases from J, with 13 bases between. Per germline, CDR1 SGHDT and CDR2 YYEEEE. CDR3 nucleotides: TGTGCCAGCAGCGTCGGGACGGTGGACACTGAAGCTTTCTTT. Translation gives CASSVGTVDTEAFF.

Concerning this clonotype itself: This could be a read error, since a much larger clone is one nucleotide away. The chain has TRBV28 and TRBJ1-2; no reliable D call. CDR1 is MDHEN and CDR2 is SYDVKM in the germline V gene. The CDR3 runs to 13 residues. V was shortened by 3 bases and J by 2 bases, with 7 bases between the two germline ends. CDR3 DNA sequence: TGTGCCAGCAGTTTGGTGGGAAACTATGGCTACACCTTC. As protein: CASSLVGNYGYTF.

J is TRBJ1-2 and V is TRBV4-3; D ambiguous. From germline, CDR1 is LGHNA and CDR2 YSLEER. This CDR3 region has 15 residues. V was pared by 3 bases and J by 8 bases, with 19 bases between. The CDR3 bases are TGCGCCAGCAGCCACAACACCTTTCAGTTGTCGGGCTACACCTTC. The encoded protein is CASSHNTFQLSGYTF.

About this clonotype: At one end the junction does not follow the germline gene, possibly because of a read error. The chain uses TRBV5-6 and TRBJ2-3; 7 positions agree with TRBD1. The CDR3 consists of 16 residues. The V gene's germline CDR1 is SGHDT and CDR2 YYEEEE. CDR3 residues: CAISLFSGQSTDTQYF. The CDR3 DNA sequence: TGTGCCATCAGCTTATTTTCGGGACAGAGCACAGATACGCAGTATTTT.